These 30 T cell receptor beta chains came from one sample sequenced in a study of blood T cells in healthy people across ages. It was with a sample-barcoded 5' primer and a J-beta primer mix that a second PCR of roughly 7 to 12 cycles was run. A single record per CDR3 protein comes from TCRdb applying MiXCR to the 5' RACE reads. The data show roughly 1.6 million distinct CDR3 sequences, almost 35% seen once. Specimen: blood. Source of these receptors: a woman aged 25 to 39 in good health.

This clonotype was seen at least ten times. This chain uses TRBV29-1 with TRBJ1-5, with a tentative D call TRBD1 (5 bases). The germline V gene has CDR1 SQVTM and CDR2 ANQGSEA. This CDR3 region has 13 residues. Between the trimmed V and J ends, which lost 4 bases and 7 bases, there was a span of 14 bases. This chain's CDR3 is CSVGGAADQPQHF. The CDR3 coding sequence is TGCAGCGTTGGAGGGGCAGCGGACCAGCCCCAGCATTTT.

The chain couples TRBV27 to TRBJ2-4; tentatively, D is TRBD2 (5 bases). The V end lost 2 bases, the J end lost 1 base, and 21 bases lay between the germline ends. Germline lookup yields CDR1 MNHEY and CDR2 SMNVEV (reference sequence). CDR3 length: 19 amino acids. CDR3 DNA sequence: TGTGCCAGCAGTTTAAGGCCAAGGAGGTCTGAATACGCCAAAAACATTCAGTACTTC. It specifies CASSLRPRRSEYAKNIQYF.

The genes are TRBV20-1 and TRBJ2-7; maybe TRBD1 (6 bases). With 0 bases removed from V and 2 bases from J, the gap between germline ends came to 11 bases. The CDR3 has 14 residues. CDR1 and CDR2 from the germline V gene are DFQATT and SNEGSKA (reference sequence). The CDR3 nucleotides read TGCAGTGCTAGAGAGGGGGCCAAAGCCTACGAGCAGTACTTC. Translating gives CSAREGAKAYEQYF.

This clonotype was seen a few times. The rearrangement links TRBV4-1 to TRBJ1-2, with D unclear. The CDR3 is made up of 16 amino acids. The V gene lost 3 bases and the J gene lost 0 bases, with 14 bases spanning the gap. In germline, CDR1 is MGHRA, CDR2 YSYEKL. DNA for the CDR3: TGCGCCAGCAGCCAGCGGTTAATGGAGTCTAACTATGGCTACACCTTC. Translated: CASSQRLMESNYGYTF.

The V gene is TRBV9, the J gene TRBJ2-1; 9 bases are shared with TRBD2. V shed 4 bases and J 6 bases; nucleotides not matched to a gene: 8. CDR3 length: 15 residues. The V gene's germline CDR1 is SGDLS and CDR2 YYNGEE. The CDR3 bases are TGTGCCAGCAGCAATAGCGGGGGCGGGGGCAATGAGCAGTTCTTC. As protein: CASSNSGGGGNEQFF.

The V gene is TRBV7-2, the J gene TRBJ2-5, with 8 positions matching TRBD2. Germline V lookup: CDR1 SGHTA, CDR2 FQGNSA. The trim removed 5 bases at V and 4 bases at J, leaving 12 bases unmatched. The CDR3 is made up of 16 amino acids. The CDR3 loop reads CASSPNRGGPGETQYF. CDR3 DNA: TGTGCCAGCAGCCCCAATCGGGGGGGCCCCGGAGAGACCCAGTACTTC.

This clonotype appeared a few times. This chain joins TRBV4-1 and TRBJ2-5; 14 nucleotides agree with TRBD2. This CDR3 comprises 17 residues. Losses at the gene ends were 3 bases for V and 5 bases for J; bases not matched to a gene: 8. Looked up from germline, CDR1 is MGHRA and CDR2 is YSYEKL. Here the CDR3 reads CASSHGTSGRIIETQYF. The CDR3 region has the DNA TGCGCCAGCAGCCACGGGACTAGCGGGAGAATCATTGAGACCCAGTACTTC.

This clonotype was seen only a few times. This chain links TRBV4-1 with TRBJ1-5, with a weak D call TRBD1 (6 bases). This CDR3 is built from 15 residues. V was cut by 4 bases and J by 5 bases, with 15 bases left in between. Germline V gene lookup returns CDR1 MGHRA and CDR2 YSYEKL. The CDR3 DNA is TGCGCCAGCAGCCTTGGGGGGACAACCCATCAGCCCCAGCATTTT. It translates to CASSLGGTTHQPQHF.

The J gene is TRBJ1-6, the V gene TRBV9; D perhaps matches TRBD1 (5 bases). The germline CDR1 and CDR2 sequences are SGDLS and YYNGEE. CDR3 size: 14 residues. V was pared by 1 base and J by 7 bases, with 9 bases between. CDR3: CASSVFGGNSPLHF. CDR3 nucleotide sequence: TGTGCCAGCAGCGTATTCGGGGGGAATTCACCCCTCCACTTT.

This chain connects TRBV10-3 to TRBJ2-2; 10 bases map to TRBD2. With V trimmed by 4 bases and J by 6 bases, 14 bases remained unmatched. The CDR3 consists of 18 residues. CDR1 is ENHRY, CDR2 SYGVKD, per germline. DNA of the CDR3: TGTGCCATCAGTGGATCCCTAACGAAGCGGGAGGGTCCCGGGGAGCTGTTTTTT. It encodes CAISGSLTKREGPGELFF.

This clonotype has a handful of counts. The chain uses TRBV2 and TRBJ1-5, with 10 bases identical to TRBD1. The CDR3 runs 14 residues. Trimming removed 8 bases from V and 2 bases from J; junction bases left unmatched: 3. CDR1 and CDR2 (germline): SNHLY, FYNNEI. The CDR3 protein is CASRQGAGNQPQHF. DNA for the CDR3: TGTGCCAGCCGACAGGGGGCGGGCAATCAGCCCCAGCATTTT.

This clonotype has at least ten counts. J is TRBJ1-1 and V is TRBV10-3; 7 bases agree with TRBD1. In germline, CDR1 is ENHRY, CDR2 SYGVKD. The trim removed 7 bases at V and 4 bases at J, leaving 12 bases unmatched. The CDR3 sequence is 15 residues long. The CDR3 loop reads CAIMDQDRLGTEAFF. CDR3 bases: TGTGCCATCATGGATCAGGACAGGCTGGGCACTGAAGCTTTCTTT.

The genes are TRBV6-1 and TRBJ2-1, with D unclear. The V and J ends lost 6 bases and 1 base respectively, with 7 bases between them. Germline CDR1 MNHNS, CDR2 SASEGT. The CDR3 sequence is 13 residues long. The chain's CDR3 is CASRPLSYNEQFF. CDR3 DNA sequence: TGTGCCAGCAGGCCTCTATCCTACAATGAGCAGTTCTTC.

The chain combines TRBV20-1 with TRBJ2-7, with D possibly being TRBD2 (5 bases). Germline V gene data show CDR1 as DFQATT and CDR2 as SNEGSKA (reference sequence). This CDR3 spans 12 amino acids. Trimming removed 4 bases at V and 7 bases at J, with 14 bases between. The CDR3: CSAIDPTGEQYF. The DNA of the CDR3 is TGCAGTGCTATTGACCCAACGGGGGAGCAGTACTTC.

In this sample, this clonotype turned up a few times. V usage is TRBV20-1 and J usage is TRBJ1-6, with D tentatively TRBD1 (5 bases). This CDR3 is built from 13 residues. Trimming left V 3 bases short and J 9 bases short, with 12 bases between. CDR1 and CDR2 (germline): DFQATT, SNEGSKA (reference sequence). This CDR3 is CSARDTGASPLHF. The CDR3, as DNA: TGCAGTGCTAGGGACACGGGCGCTTCACCCCTCCACTTT.

The rearrangement joins TRBV6-2 or TRBV6-3 to TRBJ1-2; D is unclear. This CDR3 has 15 residues. Trimming took off 2 bases at V and 4 bases at J, with 14 bases between the two ends. Germline CDR1 is MNHEY and CDR2 is SVGEGT. CDR3 sequence: CASSYGAVTIYGYTF. The CDR3 DNA is TGTGCCAGCAGTTACGGTGCAGTTACCATCTATGGCTACACCTTC.

This clonotype was seen only once. This chain joins TRBV7-2 and TRBJ2-4, with 12 bases aligning to TRBD2. Germline V gene sequence: CDR1 SGHTA, CDR2 FQGNSA. CDR3 length equals 20 residues. V was clipped by 3 bases and J by 1 base; unmatched bases: 13. CDR3 region: CASSFSLETSGSGAKNIQYF. The CDR3 coding sequence is TGTGCCAGCAGCTTCTCTCTTGAGACTAGCGGGAGTGGGGCCAAAAACATTCAGTACTTC.

The J gene is TRBJ2-2, the V gene TRBV29-1; no clear D. Germline CDR1 reads SQVTM; CDR2 reads ANQGSEA. The length of the CDR3 is 15 residues. Trimming cost V 7 bases and J 5 bases, with 20 bases left between them. CDR3: CSAVGGAFGTGELFF. DNA for the CDR3: TGCAGCGCGGTTGGTGGTGCTTTTGGTACCGGGGAGCTGTTTTTT.

This rearrangement joins TRBV10-3 to TRBJ2-3, with 11 bases lining up with TRBD1. Germline trimming cut 6 bases from V and 9 bases from J; bases unmatched to any gene: 14. The V gene's germline CDR1 is ENHRY and CDR2 SYGVKD. The CDR3 extends over 16 amino acids. The CDR3 nucleotides are TGTGCCATCAGCCAAGGAACCGGACAGGGGGCTGGGACGCAGTATTTT. This translates into CAISQGTGQGAGTQYF.

The DNA for the CDR3 is TGCAGTGCTAGAGACCCGGGACAGGGAAATGAAAAACTGTTTTTT. Protein sequence: CSARDPGQGNEKLFF. This chain links TRBV20-1 with TRBJ1-4, with 9 bases fitting TRBD1. In germline, CDR1 is DFQATT, CDR2 SNEGSKA (reference sequence). The length of the CDR3 is 15 residues. V shed 0 bases and J 5 bases; nucleotides not matched to a gene: 4.

The J gene is TRBJ1-5, the V gene TRBV28; D gene uncertain. This CDR3 region has 17 residues. Per the germline V gene, CDR1 is MDHEN and CDR2 is SYDVKM. Trimming took 3 bases from V and 3 from J, leaving 18 bases between them. CDR3 sequence reads: CASSFYWPGDNNQPQHF. In DNA, the CDR3 is TGTGCCAGCAGTTTCTATTGGCCGGGAGATAACAATCAGCCCCAGCATTTT. Looking up the rest from reference TRBV28 and TRBJ1-5 gives the full variable domain: DVKVTQSSRYLVKRTGEKVFLECVQDMDHENMFWYRQDPGLGLRLIYFSYDVKMKEKGDIPEGYSVSREKKERFSLILESASTNQTSMYLCASSFYWPGDNNQPQHFGDGTRLSIL.

This clonotype was detected a few times. V is TRBV4-1 and J is TRBJ2-1, with D possibly being TRBD1 (5 bases). The CDR3 sequence is 15 residues long. Germline V gene data show CDR1 as MGHRA and CDR2 as YSYEKL. V gave up 1 base and J gave up 6 bases, with 13 bases separating them. CDR3 protein: CASSQGGGSLNEQFF. For the CDR3, the DNA is TGCGCCAGCAGCCAAGGGGGCGGCAGCCTCAATGAGCAGTTCTTC.

In this sample, this clonotype turned up a few times. This CDR3 reads CASSQDISGGLSYNEQFF. The CDR3 DNA reads as TGTGCCAGCAGCCAAGATATCAGCGGGGGGCTTAGCTACAATGAGCAGTTCTTC. This chain links TRBV3-1 with TRBJ2-1; 9 positions match TRBD2. The CDR3 spans 18 residues. J was trimmed by 3 bases and V by 0 bases; bases with no gene match: 9. CDR1 is LGHDT and CDR2 is YNNKEL in the germline V gene (reference sequence).

In regard to this clonotype: This CDR3 is missing its conserved last phenylalanine or tryptophan, likely due to a read error. V gene TRBV6-5 combines with J gene TRBJ2-3; tentative D call: TRBD2 (6 bases). The CDR3 length is 13 residues. Trimming took off 2 bases at V and 7 bases at J, with 10 bases between the two ends. Looked up from germline, CDR1 is MNHEY and CDR2 is SVGAGI. DNA for the CDR3: TGTGCCAGCAGTTACCGTAGCGGCCATACGCAGTATTGT. Its protein product is CASSYRSGHTQYC.

V usage is TRBV6-6 and J usage is TRBJ2-1; D gene unclear. Between the trimmed V and J ends, which lost 5 bases and 8 bases, there was a span of 22 bases. CDR1 MNHNY and CDR2 SVGAGI come from the germline V gene (reference sequence). This CDR3 is built from 16 residues. CDR3 protein: CASSPAHGEVWDEQFF. CDR3 coding DNA: TGTGCCAGCAGTCCCGCCCACGGAGAAGTTTGGGATGAGCAGTTCTTC.

The rearrangement joins TRBV20-1 to TRBJ2-5, with TRBD1 identical over 7 bases. Germline V gene lookup returns CDR1 DFQATT and CDR2 SNEGSKA (reference sequence). The CDR3 is 13 amino acids. With V trimmed by 4 bases and J by 2 bases, 4 bases remained unmatched. Here the CDR3 DNA reads TGCAGTGCTACCGGGACAGTTCAAGAGACCCAGTACTTC. This gives the protein CSATGTVQETQYF.

This chain uses TRBV4-1 with TRBJ2-1; D gene unclear. The CDR3 totals 17 residues. The V end lost 0 bases, the J end lost 0 bases, and 12 bases lay between the germline ends. Germline lookup yields CDR1 MGHRA and CDR2 YSYEKL. In DNA form, the CDR3 reads TGCGCCAGCAGCCAAGACCCCGGTCAGTACTCCTACAATGAGCAGTTCTTC. Amino acids: CASSQDPGQYSYNEQFF.

In this sample, this clonotype turned up a few times. The V gene is TRBV20-1, the J gene TRBJ1-2; D may be TRBD1 (5 bases). The CDR3 loop spans 13 amino acids. Trimming took 7 bases from V and 1 from J, leaving 13 bases between them. The V gene's germline CDR1 is DFQATT and CDR2 SNEGSKA (reference sequence). The CDR3 loop reads CSVGRQLNYGYTF. The CDR3 DNA reads as TGCAGTGTGGGGAGACAGCTTAACTATGGCTACACCTTC.

The chain uses TRBV20-1 and TRBJ2-1; TRBD2 matches 12 bases. With 6 bases clipped from V and 4 bases from J, the junction kept 10 bases outside the gene matches. Germline assignment: CDR1 DFQATT and CDR2 SNEGSKA (reference sequence). This CDR3 has 16 residues. The CDR3 loop reads CSAPSSGGAGYNEQFF. Here the CDR3 DNA reads TGCAGTGCGCCATCTAGCGGGGGGGCGGGATACAATGAGCAGTTCTTC.

This clonotype was counted a few times. The chain combines TRBV6-2 or TRBV6-3 with TRBJ2-5, with 11 bases matching TRBD1. The J call is in doubt because the DNA end fits TRBJ2-7 better. The CDR3 has 15 amino acids. In germline, CDR1 is MNHEY, CDR2 SVGEGT. CDR3 amino acids: CATKITGQGAYEQYF. CDR3 DNA sequence: TGTGCCACCAAGATTACGGGACAGGGGGCCTACGAGCAGTACTTC.